One sample yielded the 13 T cell receptor beta chains listed below, sequenced in a study of cytomegalovirus exposure and HLA in healthy donors. The PCR employed 60 Vbeta primers together with 13 Jbeta primers. The data were produced by immunoSEQ multiplex PCR, yet TCRdb's version contains in-frame clones alone and is incomplete. The sample contains over 200,000 clones, 78% of which appear only once. Sequenced input: PBMCs. These receptors were collected from a male donor in good health and CMV-seronegative.

This CDR3 is CASLQDEKLFF. CDR3 coding DNA: TGTGCCAGCTTACAAGATGAAAAACTGTTTTTT. The V and J genes are TRBV21-1 and TRBJ1-4; TRBD1 is the table's D call and was not checked against the DNA. TRBV21-1 constitutes a pseudogene. This CDR3 contains 11 residues.

Remarks on this clone: An end of the junction does not agree with germline; a read error may underlie this. This rearrangement joins TRBV7-7 to TRBJ2-7; the D gene is possibly TRBD1 (5 bases). The CDR3 sequence is 13 residues long. Germline V gene data show CDR1 as SSHAT and CDR2 as FNYEAQ (reference sequence). The CDR3 nucleotides are TGTGCTAGCAGCCCCGCTTCAGGGTACGAGCAGTACTTC. Translation gives CASSPASGYEQYF.

The J gene is TRBJ2-7, the V gene TRBV20-1, with D tentatively TRBD2 (6 bases). The germline V gene encodes CDR1 DFQATT and CDR2 SNEGSKA (reference sequence). Trimming took off 3 bases at V and 5 bases at J, with 8 bases between the two ends. The CDR3 spans 11 residues. CDR3 coding DNA: TGCAGTGCTAGCGGGAGCCACGAGCAGTACTTC. Its translation is CSASGSHEQYF.

The chain joins TRBV19 to TRBJ2-2, with 7 bases matching TRBD1. The germline V gene has CDR1 LNHDA and CDR2 SQIVND (reference sequence). The CDR3 is 13 amino acids. V dropped 5 bases and J dropped 7; count of bases not matched to a gene: 4. This CDR3 is CASSPWDSGELFF. CDR3 nucleotide sequence: TGTGCCAGTAGTCCGTGGGACAGCGGGGAGCTGTTTTTT.

The chain recombines TRBV5-1 with TRBJ2-7; 8 bases match TRBD1. The CDR3 covers 16 residues. With 1 base clipped from V and 1 base from J, the junction kept 7 bases outside the gene matches. Germline V gene sequence: CDR1 SGHRS, CDR2 YFSETQ. CDR3 sequence reads: CASSLLGQGASYEQYF. The CDR3 bases are TGCGCCAGCAGCTTGCTTGGGCAGGGGGCATCCTACGAGCAGTACTTC. Filled out from reference TRBV5-1 and TRBJ2-7, the complete variable domain reads KAGVTQTPRYLIKTRGQQVTLSCSPISGHRSVSWYQQTPGQGLQFLFEYFSETQRNKGNFPGRFSGRQFSNSRSEMNVSTLELGDSALYLCASSLLGQGASYEQYFGPGTRLTVT.

The DNA for the CDR3 is TGTGCCAGCAGCGCGGGACTAGCGGTTTACGAGCAGTACTTC. Translated, it gives CASSAGLAVYEQYF. The genes are TRBV5-5 and TRBJ2-7; 11 nucleotides agree with TRBD2. From germline, CDR1 is SGHKS and CDR2 YYEKEE (reference sequence). The CDR3 runs 14 residues. J was trimmed by 4 bases and V by 4 bases; bases with no gene match: 4.

The genes are TRBV19 and TRBJ2-3, with 7 bases identical to TRBD1. Germline-derived CDR1 and CDR2 are LNHDA and SQIVND (reference sequence). Trimming at V came to 6 bases and at J to 4 bases, leaving 13 bases not matched to a gene. This CDR3 comprises 16 residues. In DNA, the CDR3 is TGTGCCAGTAGCGGTACGGGGAGACAGGGTTCAGATACGCAGTATTTT. The encoded protein is CASSGTGRQGSDTQYF.

The chain uses TRBV21-1 and TRBJ2-7; the table's TRBD2 call for D was not verified on the DNA. TRBV21-1 is an annotated pseudogene. This CDR3 comprises 12 residues. The CDR3 here is CASTKRLLSDHF. CDR3 coding DNA: TGTGCCAGCACCAAGCGACTTCTGAGCGACCACTTC.

The chain links TRBV2 to TRBJ1-4; D might be TRBD1 (5 bases). Germline CDR1 and CDR2: SNHLY and FYNNEI. Trimming took off 6 bases at V and 8 bases at J, with 13 bases between the two ends. This CDR3 has 13 amino acids. For the CDR3, the DNA is TGTGCCAGCAGGTGGCAGGGCTGGGAAAAACTGTTTTTT. Translated: CASRWQGWEKLFF. Combining the CDR3 with reference TRBV2 and TRBJ1-4 gives the whole variable domain EPEVTQTPSHQVTQMGQEVILRCVPISNHLYFYWYRQILGQKVEFLVSFYNNEISEKSEIFDDQFSVERPDGSNFTLKIRSTKLEDSAMYFCASRWQGWEKLFFGSGTQLSVL.

This clone came up a few times. The chain has TRBV6-5 and TRBJ2-7, with no clear D. Germline CDR1 reads MNHEY; CDR2 reads SVGAGI. The CDR3 sequence is 12 residues long. The V gene lost 6 bases and the J gene lost 0 bases, with 6 bases spanning the gap. In DNA form, the CDR3 reads TGTGCCAGCAGCGACAACTCCTACGAGCAGTACTTC. Translation: CASSDNSYEQYF.

The chain is built from TRBV5-1 and TRBJ1-1; 9 nucleotides align to TRBD1. The CDR3 is made up of 14 amino acids. V lost 0 bases and J lost 7; bases outside the gene matches: 4. Per germline, CDR1 SGHRS and CDR2 YFSETQ. CDR3 sequence: CASSLARGQGEAFF. The DNA of the CDR3 is TGCGCCAGCAGCTTGGCCAGGGGACAGGGTGAAGCTTTCTTT.

This chain uses TRBV30 with TRBJ2-2; 10 nucleotides align to TRBD1. The V gene's germline CDR1 is GTSNPN and CDR2 SVGIG (reference sequence). V shed 2 bases and J 4 bases; nucleotides not matched to a gene: 10. The CDR3 is made up of 17 amino acids. Here the CDR3 reads CAWSFRQGARTTGELFF. CDR3 sequence (DNA): TGTGCCTGGAGTTTCAGACAGGGGGCGCGGACCACCGGGGAGCTGTTTTTT.

This sequence joins TRBV5-4 and TRBJ2-7; 7 bases map to TRBD1. The CDR3 consists of 13 residues. The V and J ends lost 4 bases and 3 bases, in that order; junction bases with no gene match: 4. Germline values: CDR1 SGHNT, CDR2 YYREEE (reference sequence). The DNA for the CDR3 is TGTGCCAGCAGCATGACAGGGTTCTACGAGCAGTACTTC. It yields the protein CASSMTGFYEQYF.